The rows below give T cell receptor beta chains drawn from one sample of a study of blood T cells in healthy people across ages. Each CDR3 protein is one row after TCRdb ran MiXCR on the 5' RACE reads. The data hold roughly 700,000 distinct CDR3 sequences, with 20% to 30% observed a single time. These data are also associated with another study on T cells of mothers and their children.

The sequencing input was blood. All receptors come from a boy between 10 and 17 years old in good health. Both conserved end residues are part of each CDR3. A D gene is named only where the DNA matches it firmly. Size is omitted from some rows. Given values are once, few, many or a class for expanded clones.

clone_size j_call v_call d_call cdr3_nt cdr3_aa
NA TRBJ2-1 TRBV29-1 TRBD2 TGCAGCGTTGAAGATGGGGATTGGCTAGCGGTTACATCCTACAATGAGCAGTTCTTC CSVEDGDWLAVTSYNEQFF
NA TRBJ2-7 TRBV28 NA TGTGCCAGCAGTTTATCAAGATTCTACGAGCAGTACTTC CASSLSRFYEQYF
few TRBJ1-6 TRBV15 NA TGTGCCACCAGCGTATCCCGGGGGGCTCGGGCCCTCCACTTT CATSVSRGARALHF
NA TRBJ1-1 TRBV5-1 NA TGCGCCAGCACTATCACGGGGCGCGACACTGAAGCTTTCTTT CASTITGRDTEAFF
few TRBJ1-5 TRBV7-3 TRBD1 TGTGCCAGCAGGGGACAGGCGGATCAGCCCCAGCATTTT CASRGQADQPQHF
NA TRBJ2-1 TRBV5-1 TRBD2 TGCGCCAGCAGCTCAACCACTAGCGCCGGTGAGCAGTTCTTC CASSSTTSAGEQFF
few TRBJ2-5 TRBV20-1 NA TGCAGTGCCAGAGGGGAGGGGGTTGAGACCCAGTACTTC CSARGEGVETQYF
many TRBJ2-1 TRBV3-1 NA TGTGCCAGCAGCCAGGGCTATGAGCAGTTCTTC CASSQGYEQFF
NA TRBJ2-1 TRBV20-1 TRBD1 TGCAGTGCTAGAGATGCGAACAGAGGGACAGGGGGCAATGAGCAGTTCTTC CSARDANRGTGGNEQFF
NA TRBJ1-1 TRBV28 NA TGTGCCAGCAGTTTTTGGACAGACCGGAACACTGAAGCTTTCTTT CASSFWTDRNTEAFF
many TRBJ2-5 TRBV7-2 NA TGTGCCAGCAGCTTAACCTACCAAGAGACCCAGTACTTC CASSLTYQETQYF